The rows below give T cell receptor beta chains drawn from one sample of a study of T cell responses to AZD1222 COVID-19 vaccine. TCRdb keeps only in-frame clones here, not all; method: immunoSEQ multiplex PCR. The data contain 80,000 to 100,000 clones, 88% of them singletons. The sequenced sample was peripheral blood, obtained on day 0 of AZD1222 vaccination. These receptors originate from an adult in good health. The CDR3 runs from the conserved cysteine through the conserved F or W. A D gene is named only where the DNA matches it firmly. Not every row has a clone size; where given, it reads once, few, many or a size class.

D: TRBD2; length: 15; size: NA; V: TRBV5-6; J: TRBJ2-3; DNA: TGTGCCAGCAGCGATGGGACTAGCGGGAGGTGGACGCAGTATTTT; CDR3: CASSDGTSGRWTQYF
D: TRBD1; length: 15; size: once; V: TRBV7-9; J: TRBJ1-5; DNA: TGTGCCAGCCAACACGGGACAGCCATTAATCAGCCCCAGCATTTT; CDR3: CASQHGTAINQPQHF
D: NA; length: 12; size: NA; V: TRBV10-3; J: TRBJ2-7; DNA: TGTGCCATCAGTGCAGCACCCGACGAGCAGTACTTC; CDR3: CAISAAPDEQYF
D: NA; length: 14; size: NA; V: TRBV7-9; J: TRBJ2-1; DNA: TGTGCCAGCAGCTTTCCACCCGGAGACAATGAGCAGTTCTTC; CDR3: CASSFPPGDNEQFF
D: NA; length: 15; size: NA; V: TRBV7-8; J: TRBJ2-7; DNA: TGTGCCAGCAGCTTAAGTAGTCGGGAACGGCACGAGCAGTACTTC; CDR3: CASSLSSRERHEQYF
D: NA; length: 14; size: NA; V: TRBV19; J: TRBJ1-1; DNA: TGTGCCAGTACCAGAAGGCGGGGTTACACTGAAGCTTTCTTT; CDR3: CASTRRRGYTEAFF
D: NA; length: 15; size: NA; V: TRBV5-6; J: TRBJ2-3; DNA: TGTGCCAGCAGCTCAGAAAGGGACAACACAGATACGCAGTATTTT; CDR3: CASSSERDNTDTQYF
D: NA; length: 14; size: NA; V: TRBV28; J: TRBJ2-3; DNA: TGTGCCAGCAGAGGCCAGCTGAGCACAGATACGCAGTATTTT; CDR3: CASRGQLSTDTQYF
D: TRBD2; length: 13; size: NA; V: TRBV29-1; J: TRBJ2-1; DNA: TGCAGCGTTGACCCTAGCGGGAGAAATGAGCAGTTCTTC; CDR3: CSVDPSGRNEQFF
D: NA; length: 14; size: NA; V: TRBV28; J: TRBJ1-6; DNA: TGTGCCAGCAGTTTGGTACAGACTATTTCACCCCTCCACTTT; CDR3: CASSLVQTISPLHF
D: NA; length: 15; size: NA; V: TRBV5-1; J: TRBJ2-1; DNA: TGCGCCAGCAGCTTGATGGGGTTTTCCTACAATGAGCAGTTCTTC; CDR3: CASSLMGFSYNEQFF
D: TRBD1; length: 15; size: NA; V: TRBV7-8; J: TRBJ2-5; DNA: TGTGCCAGCAGCTTCCGGACAGGGTACCAAGAGACCCAGTACTTC; CDR3: CASSFRTGYQETQYF
D: NA; length: 14; size: NA; V: TRBV7-8; J: TRBJ1-1; DNA: TGTGCCAGCAGCTTAGTCGTGGCAGTCACTGAAGCTTTCTTT; CDR3: CASSLVVAVTEAFF
D: NA; length: 10; size: NA; V: TRBV29-1; J: TRBJ2-7; DNA: TGCAGCGTTAGGGGGAACGAGCAGTACTTC; CDR3: CSVRGNEQYF
D: NA; length: 13; size: NA; V: TRBV7-2; J: TRBJ1-5; DNA: TGTGCCAGCAGCTTAAATGCCGGTCAGCCCCAGCATTTT; CDR3: CASSLNAGQPQHF
D: NA; length: 14; size: NA; V: TRBV19; J: TRBJ1-4; DNA: TGTGCCAGTAGTATTGGGGGGCTGGATGAAAAACTGTTTTTT; CDR3: CASSIGGLDEKLFF
D: NA; length: 17; size: NA; V: TRBV28; J: TRBJ2-7; DNA: TGTGCCAGCAGAGTTGGGGGTAATTCCGGGACCCTCTACGAGCAGTACTTC; CDR3: CASRVGGNSGTLYEQYF
D: NA; length: 14; size: NA; V: TRBV2; J: TRBJ2-7; DNA: TGTGCCAGCAGGACATCGGAACTATCCTACGAGCAGTACTTC; CDR3: CASRTSELSYEQYF
D: TRBD2; length: 16; size: NA; V: TRBV27; J: TRBJ2-1; DNA: TGTGCCAGCAGTTTTCACGGCGGGAGGGTCTACAATGAGCAGTTCTTC; CDR3: CASSFHGGRVYNEQFF
D: TRBD1; length: 13; size: NA; V: TRBV2; J: TRBJ1-1; DNA: TGTGCCAGCAGTGAACCCCTCAGGGGGGGAGCTTTCTTT; CDR3: CASSEPLRGGAFF
D: TRBD2; length: 15; size: NA; V: TRBV5-1; J: TRBJ2-4; DNA: TGCGCCAGCTCTCCTCGGGAGGGCCAGGAAAACATTCAGTACTTC; CDR3: CASSPREGQENIQYF
D: NA; length: 15; size: once; V: TRBV5-5; J: TRBJ2-1; DNA: TGTGCCAGCAGCTTGGACAGGGTCTCCTACAATGAGCAGTTCTTC; CDR3: CASSLDRVSYNEQFF
D: NA; length: 12; size: NA; V: TRBV7-9; J: TRBJ2-3; DNA: TGTGCCAGCAGCTTGGCCACAGATACGCAGTATTTT; CDR3: CASSLATDTQYF
D: NA; length: 19; size: few; V: TRBV21-1; J: TRBJ1-3; DNA: TGTGCCAGGGGGGTGGGCGACAGGGGTGGTTTTGAGTCTGGAAACACCATATATTTT; CDR3: CARGVGDRGGFESGNTIYF
D: NA; length: 14; size: NA; V: TRBV5-4; J: TRBJ2-3; DNA: TGTGCCAGCAGCTTGCTGGGAGGCACAGATACGCAGTATTTT; CDR3: CASSLLGGTDTQYF
D: TRBD1; length: 15; size: NA; V: TRBV24-1; J: TRBJ2-2; DNA: TGTGCCACCAGTGATTTCGGACAGGGTACCGGGGAGCTGTTTTTT; CDR3: CATSDFGQGTGELFF
D: TRBD2; length: 16; size: NA; V: TRBV6-2/TRBV6-3; J: TRBJ2-7; DNA: TGTGCCAGCAGTTACGACCCGGGACTAGCGGATTACGAGCAGTACTTC; CDR3: CASSYDPGLADYEQYF
D: NA; length: 16; size: NA; V: TRBV9; J: TRBJ2-3; DNA: TGTGCCAGCAGCGTAGAGTCGGGGGGCGGTCAAGATACGCAGTATTTT; CDR3: CASSVESGGGQDTQYF
D: NA; length: 14; size: once; V: TRBV28; J: TRBJ1-5; DNA: TGTGCCAGCAGTTCGCATCGTAGCAATCAGCCCCAGCATTTT; CDR3: CASSSHRSNQPQHF